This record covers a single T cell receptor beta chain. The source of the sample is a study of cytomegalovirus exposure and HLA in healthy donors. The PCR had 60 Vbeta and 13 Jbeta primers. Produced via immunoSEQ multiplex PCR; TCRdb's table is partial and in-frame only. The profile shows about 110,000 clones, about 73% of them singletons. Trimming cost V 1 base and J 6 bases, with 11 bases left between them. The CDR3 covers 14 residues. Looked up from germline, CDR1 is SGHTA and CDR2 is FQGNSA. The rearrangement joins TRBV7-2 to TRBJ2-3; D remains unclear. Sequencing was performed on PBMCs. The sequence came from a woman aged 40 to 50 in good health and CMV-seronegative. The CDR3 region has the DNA TGTGCCAGCAGCTTAGGATTAGCAACTGATACGCAGTATTTT. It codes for CASSLGLATDTQYF.